This TCR beta chain stems from a study of T cells after yellow fever vaccination. Study-level background: When fractions had low cell numbers, they were prepared with SMART-Seq v4 Ultra Low Input. Findings and caveats of the study: A large majority of primary-vaccination clones showed up again after the booster (about 96% CD4, 88% CD8). Bulk-population clonotypes that are abundant could appear as contaminants in FACS-sorted repertoires.

Comments on this clonotype: The antigen is not known.

TCRdb re-called the 5' RACE reads through MiXCR, storing one row per CDR3 protein. Of some 290,000 distinct CDR3 sequences detected, about 10% appear once; the ten largest clones hold 3% to 3.5%. V was pared by 7 bases and J by 4 bases, with 15 bases between. This CDR3 has 14 residues. The rearrangement links TRBV12-3 or TRBV12-4 to TRBJ2-3; TRBD1 or TRBD2 may be the D gene (5 bases each). The source of this sequence is a man aged 18 to 35 who received the YFV17D yellow fever vaccine. This sample comprised CD4+ T cells sorted from PBMCs, obtained 45 days after the yellow fever booster vaccination. This chain's CDR3 is CASIRVEGSDTQYF. The CDR3 region has the DNA TGTGCCAGCATCCGGGTTGAGGGGTCAGATACGCAGTATTTT.